This entry lists 25 T cell receptor beta chains sequenced from one sample in a study of PD-L1 blockade in urothelial cancer. TCRdb's table, derived via immunoSEQ multiplex PCR, lists solely in-frame clones and lacks some. The table lists about 39,000 clones, about 80% of them singletons. Documented time point: peripheral blood 6 weeks after treatment start. The specimen comprised PBMCs, sampled around atezolizumab (anti-PD-L1) treatment. These receptor sequences come from a man in his forties with urothelial cancer.

The chain has TRBV5-1 and TRBJ1-1; 7 bases are shared with TRBD1. J was trimmed by 6 bases and V by 5 bases; bases with no gene match: 10. CDR1 and CDR2 (germline): SGHRS, YFSETQ. The CDR3 runs to 14 residues. CDR3 region: CASSKQGGVSEAFF. In DNA form, the CDR3 reads TGCGCCAGCAGTAAGCAGGGGGGAGTCTCTGAAGCTTTCTTT.

The genes are TRBV11-2 and TRBJ1-4, with D hard to call. The CDR3 totals 12 residues. Trimming cost V 8 bases and J 7 bases, with 11 bases left between them. The germline V gene has CDR1 SGHAT and CDR2 FQNNGV. The CDR3: CASGRVREKLFF. The CDR3 region has the DNA TGTGCCAGCGGCCGGGTCCGTGAAAAACTGTTTTTT.

The chain links TRBV7-9 to TRBJ2-7; D possibly corresponds to TRBD1 (6 bases). Germline CDR1 SEHNR, CDR2 FQNEAQ (reference sequence). Trimming shortened V by 5 bases and J by 2 bases, and 13 bases separated the two germline ends. The CDR3 length is 14 residues. CDR3 loop: CASSTDRWTYEQYF. The CDR3 bases are TGTGCCAGCAGCACAGACAGGTGGACCTACGAGCAGTACTTC. Complete variable domain (other parts from reference TRBV7-9 and TRBJ2-7): DTGVSQNPRHKITKRGQNVTFRCDPISEHNRLYWYRQTLGQGPEFLTYFQNEAQLEKSRLLSDRFSAERPKGSFSTLEIQRTEQGDSAMYLCASSTDRWTYEQYFGPGTRLTVT.

This clone was recorded once. V and J are TRBV6-5 and TRBJ2-1, with D maybe TRBD1 (5 bases). V shed 0 bases and J shed 5 bases, with 8 bases lying between them. Germline V gene lookup returns CDR1 MNHEY and CDR2 SVGAGI. The CDR3 extends over 14 amino acids. CDR3: CASSYSGRNNEQFF. The CDR3 DNA reads as TGTGCCAGCAGTTACTCGGGGCGTAACAATGAGCAGTTCTTC.

This chain links TRBV19 with TRBJ2-3, with TRBD1 identical over 7 bases. J gave up 2 bases and V 9 bases, and 14 bases lay outside the gene matches. This CDR3 comprises 16 residues. Germline V gives CDR1 LNHDA, CDR2 SQIVND (reference sequence). In nucleotides, the CDR3 is TGTGCCAGCCACCCTACAGGGGCACCCATCACAGATACGCAGTATTTT. This gives the protein CASHPTGAPITDTQYF.

This chain connects TRBV19 to TRBJ1-5; 7 bases fit TRBD1. The CDR3 is 18 amino acids. V lost 8 bases to trimming and J lost 6 bases; unmatched junction nucleotides: 22. Germline CDR1 is LNHDA and CDR2 is SQIVND (reference sequence). The CDR3, as DNA: TGTGCCAGTTCTCTCGGGGTTCCTTGGACAGGACAAGGTCAGCCCCAGCATTTT. It specifies CASSLGVPWTGQGQPQHF.

The chain links TRBV5-1 to TRBJ2-2; TRBD2 agrees at 14 bases. Germline V gene lookup returns CDR1 SGHRS and CDR2 YFSETQ. The V and J ends lost 1 base and 6 bases, in that order; junction bases with no gene match: 5. The CDR3 runs 17 residues. The CDR3 DNA follows: TGCGCCAGCAGCTTGATCCGACTAGCGGGAGGGGCCGGGGAGCTGTTTTTT. It specifies CASSLIRLAGGAGELFF. The variable domain in full, completed from reference TRBV5-1 and TRBJ2-2, reads KAGVTQTPRYLIKTRGQQVTLSCSPISGHRSVSWYQQTPGQGLQFLFEYFSETQRNKGNFPGRFSGRQFSNSRSEMNVSTLELGDSALYLCASSLIRLAGGAGELFFGEGSRLTVL.

The chain has TRBV2 and TRBJ2-6, with 7 bases aligning to TRBD1. Per the germline V gene, CDR1 is SNHLY and CDR2 is FYNNEI. This CDR3 contains 15 residues. With V trimmed by 7 bases and J by 4 bases, 7 bases remained unmatched. The CDR3 region is CASTGDSFGANVLTF. The CDR3 nucleotides read TGTGCCAGCACCGGGGACAGCTTCGGGGCCAACGTCCTGACTTTC.

The V call is TRBV6-5, the J call TRBJ2-7; 7 bases line up with TRBD1. With 2 bases clipped from V and 3 bases from J, the junction kept 7 bases outside the gene matches. The CDR3 loop spans 15 amino acids. The V gene's germline CDR1 is MNHEY and CDR2 SVGAGI. The DNA for the CDR3 is TGTGCCAGCAGTTACGGAGACAGGGTATACTACGAGCAGTACTTC. Protein: CASSYGDRVYYEQYF.

V and J are TRBV7-2 and TRBJ1-3, with D unresolved. Germline V CDR1 and CDR2: SGHTA, FQGNSA. V gave up 3 bases and J gave up 0 bases, with 6 bases separating them. The CDR3 runs to 14 residues. CDR3 nucleotide sequence: TGTGCCAGCAGCTTTGGGAGCTCTGGAAACACCATATATTTT. Its translation is CASSFGSSGNTIYF.

J is TRBJ2-7 and V is TRBV5-4; 8 bases align to TRBD2. The CDR3 runs to 17 residues. V lost 4 bases to trimming and J lost 5 bases; unmatched junction nucleotides: 17. Germline V CDR1 and CDR2: SGHNT, YYREEE (reference sequence). CDR3: CASSPRGGIGRINEQYF. CDR3 nucleotides: TGTGCCAGCAGCCCCCGGGGGGGGATCGGGAGGATTAACGAGCAGTACTTC.

This chain uses TRBV19 with TRBJ1-2; 7 positions agree with TRBD1. V lost 1 base and J lost 0; bases outside the gene matches: 5. The CDR3 has 16 residues. Looked up from germline, CDR1 is LNHDA and CDR2 is SQIVND (reference sequence). The CDR3: CASSIGGGATNYGYTF. The CDR3 nucleotides read TGTGCCAGTAGTATAGGAGGGGGCGCAACTAACTATGGCTACACCTTC. The complete variable domain, with remaining parts taken from reference TRBV19 and TRBJ1-2, reads DGGITQSPKYLFRKEGQNVTLSCEQNLNHDAMYWYRQDPGQGLRLIYYSQIVNDFQKGDIAEGYSVSREKKESFPLTVTSAQKNPTAFYLCASSIGGGATNYGYTFGSGTRLTVV.

The CDR3 DNA reads TGTGCCAGCAGTTCTGAGGCAGGGGGCAGGGGCTACACCTTC. Translation gives CASSSEAGGRGYTF. The chain carries TRBV28 and TRBJ1-2; 8 bases are shared with TRBD1. The germline V gene has CDR1 MDHEN and CDR2 SYDVKM. This CDR3 comprises 14 residues. V shed 4 bases and J 8 bases; nucleotides not matched to a gene: 9.

This clone has a handful of counts. This chain connects TRBV20-1 to TRBJ2-6; 8 bases match TRBD1. The trim removed 6 bases at V and 16 bases at J, leaving 8 bases unmatched. The CDR3 is 11 amino acids. Germline CDR1 and CDR2: DFQATT and SNEGSKA (reference sequence). CDR3 coding DNA: TGCAGTGCCGGGACAGGTTGGGCTCTGACTTTC. Protein sequence: CSAGTGWALTF.

The chain uses TRBV29-1 and TRBJ2-7; the D gene is possibly TRBD1 (5 bases). CDR1 and CDR2 (germline): SQVTM, ANQGSEA. The length of the CDR3 is 13 residues. V was cut by 6 bases and J by 2 bases, with 14 bases left in between. CDR3 DNA: TGCAGCGTCTCCACGGACACCGCCTACGAGCAGTACTTC. It codes for CSVSTDTAYEQYF.

The rearrangement joins TRBV5-1 to TRBJ1-1; unclear D gene. V lost 2 bases and J 1 base, leaving 12 bases between the germline ends. The CDR3 is 15 amino acids. Germline loops: CDR1 SGHRS, CDR2 YFSETQ. The DNA of the CDR3 is TGCGCCAGCAGCTTAGAAAACAGACAGAACACTGAAGCTTTCTTT. This encodes CASSLENRQNTEAFF.

The chain links TRBV28 to TRBJ2-1; D is possibly TRBD2 (5 bases). This CDR3 is built from 11 residues. Between the trimmed V and J ends, which lost 8 bases and 9 bases, there was a span of 11 bases. Germline loops: CDR1 MDHEN, CDR2 SYDVKM. Here the CDR3 reads CASSRGSEQFF. CDR3 coding DNA: TGTGCCAGCTCCCGGGGTAGTGAGCAGTTCTTC.

The V gene is TRBV28, the J gene TRBJ2-5; possibly TRBD1 for D (6 bases). The germline V and J ends were trimmed by 5 bases and 4 bases, with 11 bases remaining between them. Germline loops: CDR1 MDHEN, CDR2 SYDVKM. The CDR3 consists of 13 residues. The CDR3 sequence: CASSPTGTETQYF. Written as DNA, the CDR3 is TGTGCCAGCAGTCCCACAGGGACAGAGACCCAGTACTTC.

This chain links TRBV7-6 with TRBJ1-1; D not resolved. The CDR3 loop spans 16 amino acids. V was clipped by 5 bases and J by 2 bases, with 18 bases between them. CDR1 and CDR2 from the germline V gene are SGHVS and FNYEAQ. CDR3 DNA sequence: TGTGCCAGCAGCCCAACTAGAGGAGCGGCTAACACTGAAGCTTTCTTT. The encoded protein is CASSPTRGAANTEAFF.

This rearrangement joins TRBV5-4 to TRBJ2-2; no clear D gene. Looked up from germline, CDR1 is SGHNT and CDR2 is YYREEE (reference sequence). V lost 0 bases to trimming and J lost 3 bases, with 6 bases between them. This CDR3 comprises 14 residues. In DNA, the CDR3 is TGTGCCAGCAGCTTGGGCGTCGACACCGGGGAGCTGTTTTTT. Protein product: CASSLGVDTGELFF.

CDR3 coding DNA: TGTGCCAGCATGGGGCAAAGCTATGGCTACACCTTC. Protein sequence: CASMGQSYGYTF. The chain combines TRBV2 with TRBJ1-2, with D possibly being TRBD1 (5 bases). V was pared by 7 bases and J by 4 bases, with 10 bases between. Germline assignment: CDR1 SNHLY and CDR2 FYNNEI. CDR3 size: 12 residues.

This clone was recorded only once. The chain combines TRBV29-1 with TRBJ1-4; D is perhaps TRBD1 (5 bases). CDR1 SQVTM and CDR2 ANQGSEA come from the germline V gene. Trimming removed 7 bases from V and 0 bases from J, with 15 bases in between. The CDR3 is 15 residues long. CDR3 amino acids: CSGAGGTTTNEKLFF. The CDR3 region has the DNA TGCAGCGGTGCCGGGGGGACTACAACTAATGAAAAACTGTTTTTT.

The gene calls are TRBV7-2 and TRBJ2-3, with TRBD1 identical over 7 bases. The CDR3 consists of 15 residues. V dropped 5 bases and J dropped 8; count of bases not matched to a gene: 13. Germline-derived CDR1 and CDR2 are SGHTA and FQGNSA. Here the CDR3 reads CASSPPEGQSSTQYF. CDR3 DNA: TGTGCCAGCAGCCCGCCCGAGGGACAGTCCTCTACGCAGTATTTT.

The chain combines TRBV18 with TRBJ2-1; D unresolved. CDR3 length equals 16 residues. V was trimmed by 6 bases and J by 0 bases, leaving 15 bases between them. Germline V gene sequence: CDR1 KGHSH, CDR2 LQKENI. The CDR3 is CASSLDRLGSYNEQFF. The CDR3 DNA sequence: TGTGCCAGCTCCCTAGACCGGCTAGGCTCCTACAATGAGCAGTTCTTC.

The chain combines TRBV18 with TRBJ2-1; no definite D call. The V gene's germline CDR1 is KGHSH and CDR2 LQKENI. V shed 2 bases and J shed 9 bases, with 11 bases lying between them. This CDR3 region has 13 residues. The CDR3 DNA reads TGTGCCAGCTCACCAGAGTCCCATACTGAGCAGTTCTTC. It yields the protein CASSPESHTEQFF.